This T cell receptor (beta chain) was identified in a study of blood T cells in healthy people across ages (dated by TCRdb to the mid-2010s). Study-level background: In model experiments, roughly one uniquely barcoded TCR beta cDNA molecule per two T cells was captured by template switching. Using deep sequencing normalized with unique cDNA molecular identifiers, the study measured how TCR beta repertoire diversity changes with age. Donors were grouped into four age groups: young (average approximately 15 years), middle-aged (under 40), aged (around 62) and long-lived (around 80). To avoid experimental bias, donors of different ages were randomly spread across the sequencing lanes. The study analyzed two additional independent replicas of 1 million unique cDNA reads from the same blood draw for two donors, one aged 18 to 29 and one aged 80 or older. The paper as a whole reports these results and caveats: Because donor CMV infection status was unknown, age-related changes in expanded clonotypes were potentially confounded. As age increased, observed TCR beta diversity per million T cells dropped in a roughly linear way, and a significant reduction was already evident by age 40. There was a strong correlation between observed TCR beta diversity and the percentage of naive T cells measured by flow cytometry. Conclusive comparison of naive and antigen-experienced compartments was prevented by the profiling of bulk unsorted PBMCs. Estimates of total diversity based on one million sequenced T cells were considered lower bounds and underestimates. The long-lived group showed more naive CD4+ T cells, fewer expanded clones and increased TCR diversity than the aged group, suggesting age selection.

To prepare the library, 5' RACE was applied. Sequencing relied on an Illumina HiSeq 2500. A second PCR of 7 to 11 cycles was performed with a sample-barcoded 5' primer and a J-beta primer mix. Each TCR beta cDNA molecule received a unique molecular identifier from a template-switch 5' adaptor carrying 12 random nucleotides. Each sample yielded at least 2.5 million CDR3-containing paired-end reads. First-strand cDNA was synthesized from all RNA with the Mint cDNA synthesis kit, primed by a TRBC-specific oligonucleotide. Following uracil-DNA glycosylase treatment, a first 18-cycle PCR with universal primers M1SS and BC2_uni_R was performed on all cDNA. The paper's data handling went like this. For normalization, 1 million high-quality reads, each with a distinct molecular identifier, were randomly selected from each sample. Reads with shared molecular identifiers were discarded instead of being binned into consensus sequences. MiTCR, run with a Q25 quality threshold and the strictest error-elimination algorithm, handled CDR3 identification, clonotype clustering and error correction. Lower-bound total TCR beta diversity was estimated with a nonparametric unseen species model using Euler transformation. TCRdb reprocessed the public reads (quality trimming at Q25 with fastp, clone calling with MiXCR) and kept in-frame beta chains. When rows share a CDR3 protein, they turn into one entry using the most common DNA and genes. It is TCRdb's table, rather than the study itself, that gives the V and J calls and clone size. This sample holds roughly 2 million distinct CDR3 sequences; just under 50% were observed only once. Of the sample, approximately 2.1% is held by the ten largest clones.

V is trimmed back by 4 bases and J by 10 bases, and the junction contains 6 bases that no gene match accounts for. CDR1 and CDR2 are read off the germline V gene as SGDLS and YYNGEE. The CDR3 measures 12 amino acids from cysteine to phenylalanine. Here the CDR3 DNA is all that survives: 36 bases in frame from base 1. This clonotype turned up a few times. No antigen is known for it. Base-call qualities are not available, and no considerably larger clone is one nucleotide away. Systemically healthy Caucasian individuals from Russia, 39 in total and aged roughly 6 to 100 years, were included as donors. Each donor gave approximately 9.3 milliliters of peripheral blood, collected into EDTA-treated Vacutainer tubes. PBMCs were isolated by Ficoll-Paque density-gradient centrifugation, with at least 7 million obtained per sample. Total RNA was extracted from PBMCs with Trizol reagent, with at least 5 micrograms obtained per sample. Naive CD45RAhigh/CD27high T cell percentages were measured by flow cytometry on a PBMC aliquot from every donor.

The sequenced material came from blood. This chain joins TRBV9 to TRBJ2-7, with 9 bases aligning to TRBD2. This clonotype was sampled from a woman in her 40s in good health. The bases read TGTGCCAGCAGCACCGGGACTAGCACCCAGTACTTC. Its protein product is CASSTGTSTQYF.